A selection of T cell receptor beta chains follows, all from one sample in a study of blood T cell repertoires in COVID-19. The data were produced by immunoSEQ multiplex PCR, yet TCRdb's version contains in-frame clones alone and is incomplete. The sample records roughly 250,000 clones, about nine tenths being singletons. Source material: peripheral blood. The receptors were sampled from a man in his sixties who had recovered from COVID-19. The CDR3 runs from the conserved cysteine through the conserved F or W. D genes are given only for firm matches. Size is stated for part of the rows, as once, few or many counts, or as a class when the clone is expanded.

d_call: TRBD1; clone_size: .; v_call: TRBV5-5; cdr3_length: 15; j_call: TRBJ1-4; cdr3_nt: TGTGCCAGCAGCCCTCCGGGACAGGGGAGGGAAAAACTGTTTTTT; cdr3_aa: CASSPPGQGREKLFF
d_call: .; clone_size: few; v_call: TRBV7-8; cdr3_length: 15; j_call: TRBJ1-6; cdr3_nt: TGTGCCAGCAGCTTTCAAGAGGGATATAATTCACCCCTCCACTTT; cdr3_aa: CASSFQEGYNSPLHF
d_call: TRBD2; clone_size: .; v_call: TRBV19; cdr3_length: 15; j_call: TRBJ2-1; cdr3_nt: TGTGCCAGTAGTACGGGACTAGCGGGGCTCAATGAGCAGTTCTTC; cdr3_aa: CASSTGLAGLNEQFF
d_call: TRBD2; clone_size: .; v_call: TRBV10-1; cdr3_length: 16; j_call: TRBJ2-1; cdr3_nt: TGCGCCAGCAGTGAGCGACTAGCGGGGGGCCTCGGTGAGCAGTTCTTC; cdr3_aa: CASSERLAGGLGEQFF
d_call: .; clone_size: .; v_call: TRBV5-4; cdr3_length: 13; j_call: TRBJ2-7; cdr3_nt: TGTGCCAGCAGCTTGAGTTATGGGCGTGAGCAGTACTTC; cdr3_aa: CASSLSYGREQYF
d_call: .; clone_size: .; v_call: TRBV28; cdr3_length: 13; j_call: TRBJ1-2; cdr3_nt: TGTGCCAGCAGTTTCGACAGGCTAACGGGCTACACCTTC; cdr3_aa: CASSFDRLTGYTF
d_call: .; clone_size: .; v_call: TRBV5-1; cdr3_length: 15; j_call: TRBJ2-3; cdr3_nt: TGCGCCAGCAGCTTGGTTGTGGGGGGAACAGATACGCAGTATTTT; cdr3_aa: CASSLVVGGTDTQYF
d_call: TRBD1; clone_size: .; v_call: TRBV4-2; cdr3_length: 18; j_call: TRBJ1-5; cdr3_nt: TGTGCCAGCAGCCAGGTTCACCGGGACAGGGGCCCGCATCAGCCCCAGCATTTT; cdr3_aa: CASSQVHRDRGPHQPQHF
d_call: TRBD2; clone_size: .; v_call: TRBV3-1/TRBV3-2; cdr3_length: 15; j_call: TRBJ2-1; cdr3_nt: TGTGCCAGCACCCGGACTAGCGGGGGGTACAATGAGCAGTTCTTC; cdr3_aa: CASTRTSGGYNEQFF
d_call: TRBD2; clone_size: .; v_call: TRBV19; cdr3_length: 17; j_call: TRBJ2-1; cdr3_nt: TGTGCCAGCAAGGGACTAGCGGGTCTAAGCTCCTACAATGAGCAGTTCTTC; cdr3_aa: CASKGLAGLSSYNEQFF
d_call: TRBD1; clone_size: .; v_call: TRBV6-1; cdr3_length: 16; j_call: TRBJ2-1; cdr3_nt: TGTGCCAGCAGTGAAGTGAGGGACAGGCCCTACAATGAGCAGTTCTTC; cdr3_aa: CASSEVRDRPYNEQFF
d_call: TRBD1; clone_size: .; v_call: TRBV29-1; cdr3_length: 14; j_call: TRBJ1-2; cdr3_nt: TGCAGCGTTGAAGGACAGGGGTCGGGCTATGGCTACACCTTC; cdr3_aa: CSVEGQGSGYGYTF
d_call: TRBD2; clone_size: .; v_call: TRBV5-1; cdr3_length: 15; j_call: TRBJ2-2; cdr3_nt: TGCGCCAGCAGCTCGACTAGCGGGGGCACCGGGGAGCTGTTTTTT; cdr3_aa: CASSSTSGGTGELFF
d_call: .; clone_size: .; v_call: TRBV6-6; cdr3_length: 14; j_call: TRBJ1-4; cdr3_nt: TGTGCCAGCAACCTACAGGGAACTAATGAAAAACTGTTTTTT; cdr3_aa: CASNLQGTNEKLFF
d_call: .; clone_size: .; v_call: TRBV2; cdr3_length: 12; j_call: TRBJ2-5; cdr3_nt: TGTGCCAGCATCCCAACGGCGGGGACCCAGTACTTC; cdr3_aa: CASIPTAGTQYF
d_call: .; clone_size: .; v_call: TRBV3-1/TRBV3-2; cdr3_length: 18; j_call: TRBJ2-1; cdr3_nt: TGTGCCAGCAGCCCCCAGGTCGGTTTGTGGACGGAGCCGTGGAGGGCGATCTTC; cdr3_aa: CASSPQVGLWTEPWRAIF
d_call: .; clone_size: .; v_call: TRBV9; cdr3_length: 13; j_call: TRBJ1-2; cdr3_nt: TGTGCCAGCAGCGTAGTACCGCTGCGGGGCTACACCTTC; cdr3_aa: CASSVVPLRGYTF
d_call: .; clone_size: .; v_call: TRBV6-5; cdr3_length: 13; j_call: TRBJ1-6; cdr3_nt: TGTGTCGCTGGTCAGGGTGGTAATTCACCCCTCCACTTT; cdr3_aa: CVAGQGGNSPLHF